This is a list of T cell receptor beta chains from one sample in a study of CD8+CD57+ T cells in acquired aplastic anemia. Using its own MiXCR run on the reads, TCRdb lists one record per CDR3 protein. The sample includes 150,000 to 200,000 distinct CDR3 sequences, around 40% of them seen just once. Sequenced: sorted CD4+, CD8+, or CD8+CD57+ T cells (not recorded which) from PBMCs. Receptors originate from a human donor in good health. CDR3s include the opening cysteine and the closing phenylalanine or tryptophan. Fields, in order: V gene, J gene, clone size, D gene, CDR3 protein, CDR3 DNA. D genes are given only for firm matches. Expanded clones are given a class, and other clones once, few, many or no size at all.

TRBV4-2,TRBJ2-5,.,.,CASSQVAHQETQYF,TGTGCCAGCAGCCAAGTGGCGCACCAAGAGACCCAGTACTTC
TRBV2,TRBJ2-7,.,.,CASSELEGVSYEQYF,TGTGCCAGCAGTGAATTGGAGGGGGTCAGCTACGAGCAGTACTTC
TRBV4-2,TRBJ2-1,.,TRBD2,CASRLLAGGYNEQFF,TGTGCCAGCAGACTACTAGCGGGAGGGTACAATGAGCAGTTCTTC
TRBV24-1,TRBJ2-7,.,TRBD2,CATSDSTSGGYEQYF,TGTGCCACCAGTGACTCAACTAGCGGGGGGTACGAGCAGTACTTC
TRBV24-1,TRBJ2-2,.,TRBD1,CATSDPGQPANTGELFF,TGTGCCACCAGTGACCCGGGACAGCCCGCGAACACCGGGGAGCTGTTTTTT
TRBV7-2,TRBJ1-3,many,.,CASSLVQGVGGPIYF,TGTGCCAGCAGCTTAGTACAAGGGGTTGGTGGTCCTATATATTTT
TRBV9,TRBJ1-2,many,.,CASSEGRSPEYYGYTF,TGTGCCAGCAGCGAGGGCCGCTCTCCAGAATACTATGGCTACACCTTC
TRBV12-3/TRBV12-4,TRBJ1-2,many,.,CASSATVLFYGYTF,TGTGCCAGCAGTGCGACAGTCCTCTTCTATGGCTACACCTTC
TRBV28,TRBJ2-7,few,TRBD1,CASSSHRGEWAYEQYF,TGTGCCAGCAGTTCTCACAGGGGGGAGTGGGCCTACGAGCAGTACTTC
TRBV6-1,TRBJ1-2,.,.,CASRAAYYGYTF,TGTGCCAGCAGGGCTGCCTACTATGGCTACACCTTC
TRBV20-1,TRBJ2-5,.,.,CSALRGETQYF,TGCAGTGCTCTCAGGGGAGAGACCCAGTACTTC
TRBV29-1,TRBJ1-2,many,.,CSVEKEGWDGYTF,TGCAGCGTTGAAAAGGAGGGATGGGATGGCTACACCTTC
TRBV5-6,TRBJ2-7,many,.,CASSPAGGLTYEQYF,TGTGCCAGCAGCCCGGCGGGTGGGCTTACCTACGAGCAGTACTTC
TRBV20-1,TRBJ1-6,.,TRBD1,CSADRDRFNSPLHF,TGCAGTGCTGACCGGGACAGGTTCAATTCACCCCTCCACTTT
TRBV12-3/TRBV12-4,TRBJ1-4,many,.,CASSLAGTVTNEKLFF,TGTGCCAGCAGTTTAGCGGGGACGGTAACTAATGAAAAACTGTTTTTT
TRBV7-9,TRBJ1-1,many,.,CASSLDGGPNTEAFF,TGTGCCAGCAGCTTAGACGGGGGCCCGAACACTGAAGCTTTCTTT
TRBV5-1,TRBJ2-1,.,.,CASSYLLAGSSNNEQFF,TGCGCCAGCAGCTACCTCTTGGCGGGAAGCTCCAACAATGAGCAGTTCTTC
TRBV29-1,TRBJ2-5,few,.,CSVEGLQWGQETQYF,TGCAGCGTTGAAGGCCTCCAATGGGGGCAAGAGACCCAGTACTTC
TRBV18,TRBJ2-7,few,.,CASSPSGTHGFEQYF,TGTGCCAGCTCACCCTCCGGGACACATGGCTTCGAGCAGTACTTC
TRBV20-1,TRBJ1-3,.,.,CSAREGRGNTIYF,TGCAGTGCTAGAGAAGGACGAGGAAACACCATATATTTT
TRBV28,TRBJ2-1,few,TRBD2,CASRLAGGSGNEQFF,TGTGCCAGCAGACTAGCGGGAGGCAGTGGGAATGAGCAGTTCTTC
TRBV5-6,TRBJ2-7,many,.,CASSLTPPYEQYF,TGTGCCAGCAGCTTGACACCCCCCTACGAGCAGTACTTC
TRBV2,TRBJ2-4,many,.,CASSTQGLDIQYF,TGTGCCAGCAGTACGCAGGGTTTGGACATTCAGTACTTC
TRBV15,TRBJ2-1,.,.,CATSSAPGDNEQFF,TGTGCCACCAGCAGTGCCCCCGGGGACAATGAGCAGTTCTTC
TRBV10-2,TRBJ2-3,.,TRBD2,CASMGGLTSDTQYF,TGCGCCAGCATGGGAGGGCTAACCTCGGATACGCAGTATTTT
TRBV10-3,TRBJ1-1,.,TRBD1,CAISSTGADTEAFF,TGTGCCATCAGTTCAACAGGGGCAGACACTGAAGCTTTCTTT
TRBV29-1,TRBJ1-5,many,.,CSVVGGYSNQPQHF,TGCAGCGTTGTAGGTGGGTATAGCAATCAGCCCCAGCATTTT
TRBV29-1,TRBJ2-3,many,TRBD2,CSVEVEGGRTDTQYF,TGCAGCGTTGAAGTCGAGGGCGGGAGAACAGATACGCAGTATTTT
TRBV9,TRBJ1-1,many,TRBD1,CASSVQQGGTEAFF,TGTGCCAGCAGCGTCCAGCAGGGGGGCACTGAAGCTTTCTTT